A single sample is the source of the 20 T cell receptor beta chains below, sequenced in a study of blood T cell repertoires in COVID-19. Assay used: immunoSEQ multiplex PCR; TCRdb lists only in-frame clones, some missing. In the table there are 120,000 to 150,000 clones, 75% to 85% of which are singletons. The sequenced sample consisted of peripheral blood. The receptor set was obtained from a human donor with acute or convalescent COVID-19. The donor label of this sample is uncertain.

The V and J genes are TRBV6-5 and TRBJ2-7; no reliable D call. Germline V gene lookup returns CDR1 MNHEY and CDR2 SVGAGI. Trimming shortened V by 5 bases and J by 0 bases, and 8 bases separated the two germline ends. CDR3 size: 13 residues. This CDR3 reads CASSPQSSYEQYF. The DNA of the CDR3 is TGTGCCAGCAGTCCACAGAGCTCCTACGAGCAGTACTTC.

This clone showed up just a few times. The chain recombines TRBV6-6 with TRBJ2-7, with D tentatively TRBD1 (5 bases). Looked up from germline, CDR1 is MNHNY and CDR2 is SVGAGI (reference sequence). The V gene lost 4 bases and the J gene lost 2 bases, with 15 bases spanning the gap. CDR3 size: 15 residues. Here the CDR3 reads CASSLNDSQAYEQYV. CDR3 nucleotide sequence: TGTGCCAGCAGTTTGAATGACAGTCAAGCCTACGAGCAGTACGTC.

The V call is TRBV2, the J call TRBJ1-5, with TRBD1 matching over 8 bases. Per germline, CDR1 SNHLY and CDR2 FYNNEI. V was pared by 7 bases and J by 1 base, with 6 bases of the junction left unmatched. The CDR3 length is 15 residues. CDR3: CASKGQGNSNQPQHF. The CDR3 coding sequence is TGTGCCAGCAAAGGACAGGGAAACAGCAATCAGCCCCAGCATTTT.

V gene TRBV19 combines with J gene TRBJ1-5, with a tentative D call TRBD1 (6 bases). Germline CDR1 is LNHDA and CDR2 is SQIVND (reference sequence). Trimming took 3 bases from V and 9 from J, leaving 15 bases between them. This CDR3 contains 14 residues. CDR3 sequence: CASSMGSGAGPQHF. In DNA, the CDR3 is TGTGCCAGTAGTATGGGGTCAGGGGCAGGGCCCCAGCATTTT.

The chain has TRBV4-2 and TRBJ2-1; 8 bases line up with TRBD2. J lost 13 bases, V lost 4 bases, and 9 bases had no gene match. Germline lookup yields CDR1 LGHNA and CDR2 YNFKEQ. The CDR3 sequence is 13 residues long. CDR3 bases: TGTGCCAGCAGCCCAACCGGGAGGGGACTACAGTTCTTC. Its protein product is CASSPTGRGLQFF.

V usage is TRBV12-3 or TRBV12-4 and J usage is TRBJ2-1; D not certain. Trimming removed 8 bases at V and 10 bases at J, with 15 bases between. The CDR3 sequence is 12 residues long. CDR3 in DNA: TGTGCCAGCGGGTCGTTGCGGCTGGAGCAGTTCTTC. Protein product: CASGSLRLEQFF.

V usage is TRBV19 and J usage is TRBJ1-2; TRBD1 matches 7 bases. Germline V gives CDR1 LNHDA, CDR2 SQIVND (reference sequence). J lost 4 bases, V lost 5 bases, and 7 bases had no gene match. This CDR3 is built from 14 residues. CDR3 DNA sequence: TGTGCCAGTAGTTTTGGGACAGATTTCTATGGCTACACCTTC. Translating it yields CASSFGTDFYGYTF.

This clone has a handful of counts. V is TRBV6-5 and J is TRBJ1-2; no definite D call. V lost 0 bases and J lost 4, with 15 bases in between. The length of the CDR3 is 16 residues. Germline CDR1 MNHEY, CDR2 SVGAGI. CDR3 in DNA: TGTGCCAGCAGTTACTCAAGGAACCTAGAAGCCTATGGCTACACCTTC. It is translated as CASSYSRNLEAYGYTF.

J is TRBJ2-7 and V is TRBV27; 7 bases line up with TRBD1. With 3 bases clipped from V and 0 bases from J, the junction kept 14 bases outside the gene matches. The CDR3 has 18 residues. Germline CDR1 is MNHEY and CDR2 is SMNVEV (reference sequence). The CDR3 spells CASSFTSPFGTVSYEQYF. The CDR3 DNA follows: TGTGCCAGCAGTTTCACCTCTCCGTTTGGGACAGTCTCCTACGAGCAGTACTTC.

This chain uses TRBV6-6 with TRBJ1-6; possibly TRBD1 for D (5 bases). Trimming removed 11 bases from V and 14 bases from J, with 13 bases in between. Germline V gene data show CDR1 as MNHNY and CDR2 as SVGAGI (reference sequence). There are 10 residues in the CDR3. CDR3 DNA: TGTGCCGTCCTTTGGGGGGCCCTCCACTTT. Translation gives CAVLWGALHF.

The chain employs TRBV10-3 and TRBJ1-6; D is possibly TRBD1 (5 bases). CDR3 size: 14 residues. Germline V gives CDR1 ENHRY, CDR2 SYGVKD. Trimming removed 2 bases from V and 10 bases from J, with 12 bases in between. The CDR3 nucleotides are TGTGCCATCAGTGAGGTGGGGGGTGGGTCACCCCTCCACTTT. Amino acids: CAISEVGGGSPLHF.

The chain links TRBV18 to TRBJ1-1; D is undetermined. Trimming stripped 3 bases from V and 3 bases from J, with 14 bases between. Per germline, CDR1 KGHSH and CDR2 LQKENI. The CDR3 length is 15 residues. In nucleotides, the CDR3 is TGTGCCAGCTCACCCTTCCTCGGACTGGACACTGAAGCTTTCTTT. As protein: CASSPFLGLDTEAFF.

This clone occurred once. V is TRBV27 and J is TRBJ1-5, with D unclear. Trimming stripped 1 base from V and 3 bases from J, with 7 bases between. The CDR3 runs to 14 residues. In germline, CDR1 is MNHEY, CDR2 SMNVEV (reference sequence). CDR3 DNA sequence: TGTGCCAGCAGTTTATTGGCTTTCAATCAGCCCCAGCATTTT. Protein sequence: CASSLLAFNQPQHF.

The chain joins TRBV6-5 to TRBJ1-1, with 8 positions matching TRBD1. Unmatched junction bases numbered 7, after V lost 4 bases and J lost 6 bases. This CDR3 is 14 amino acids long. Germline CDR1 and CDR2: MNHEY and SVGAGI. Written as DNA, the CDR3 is TGTGCCAGCAGTTCTATTACAGGGGGGGCTGAAGCTTTCTTT. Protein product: CASSSITGGAEAFF.

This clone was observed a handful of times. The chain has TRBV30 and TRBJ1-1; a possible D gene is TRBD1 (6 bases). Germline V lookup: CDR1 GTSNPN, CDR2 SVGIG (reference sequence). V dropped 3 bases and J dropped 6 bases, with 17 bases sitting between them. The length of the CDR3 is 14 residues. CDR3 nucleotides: TGTGCCTGGAGCGGGGGGGGGCTGCAGCCTGAAGCTTTCTTT. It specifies CAWSGGGLQPEAFF.

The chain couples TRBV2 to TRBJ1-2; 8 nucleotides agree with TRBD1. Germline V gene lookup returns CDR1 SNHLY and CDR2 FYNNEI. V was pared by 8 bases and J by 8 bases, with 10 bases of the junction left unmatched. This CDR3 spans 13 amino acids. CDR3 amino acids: CASETGAEEGYTF. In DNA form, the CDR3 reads TGTGCCAGCGAGACAGGGGCGGAGGAAGGCTACACCTTC.

The CDR3 nucleotides are TGTGCCAGCAGCTATTCTAGCGGGGGCCCTTTAAGCTCCTACAATGAGCAGTTCTTC. This translates into CASSYSSGGPLSSYNEQFF. V gene TRBV11-2 combines with J gene TRBJ2-1; 10 bases match TRBD2. The germline CDR1 and CDR2 sequences are SGHAT and FQNNGV. This CDR3 spans 19 amino acids. Trimming cost V 4 bases and J 0 bases; bases outside gene matches: 12.

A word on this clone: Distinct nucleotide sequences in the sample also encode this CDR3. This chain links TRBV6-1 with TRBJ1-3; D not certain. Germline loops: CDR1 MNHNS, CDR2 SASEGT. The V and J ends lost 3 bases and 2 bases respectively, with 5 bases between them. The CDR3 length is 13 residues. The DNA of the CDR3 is TGTGCCAGCAGTGACCGGGCTGGAAACACCATATATTTT. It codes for CASSDRAGNTIYF.

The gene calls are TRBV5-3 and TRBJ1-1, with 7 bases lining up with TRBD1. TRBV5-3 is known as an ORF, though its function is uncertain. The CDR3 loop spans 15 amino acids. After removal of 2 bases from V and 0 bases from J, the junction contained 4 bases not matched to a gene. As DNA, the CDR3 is TGTGCCAGAAGCTTAGGGGGCTTTTTGAACACTGAAGCTTTCTTT. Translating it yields CARSLGGFLNTEAFF.

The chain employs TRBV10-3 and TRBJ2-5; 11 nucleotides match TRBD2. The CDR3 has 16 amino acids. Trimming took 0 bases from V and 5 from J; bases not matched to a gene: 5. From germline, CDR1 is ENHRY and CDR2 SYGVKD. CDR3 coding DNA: TGTGCCATCAGTGAGTCGATTAGCGGGGGGGCCGAGACCCAGTACTTC. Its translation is CAISESISGGAETQYF.